The T cell receptor (beta chain) described here comes from a study of T cells in narcolepsy. Germline V CDR1 and CDR2: PRHDT, FYEKMQ (reference sequence). The CDR3 spans 17 residues. V dropped 8 bases and J dropped 0 bases, with 21 bases sitting between them. The protocol was immunoSEQ multiplex PCR, while the TCRdb copy is restricted to in-frame clones and leaves out a portion. The sample shows about 27,000 clones, around 82% of them seen only once. The sequencing input was CD45RA- memory CD4+ T cells from PBMCs. This receptor was taken from a human donor with narcolepsy. The rearrangement uses TRBV13 and TRBJ2-3; the D is unclear. The CDR3: CASGTARRVSSTDTQYF. Here the CDR3 DNA reads TGTGCCAGCGGTACCGCTAGGAGAGTTTCTAGCACAGATACGCAGTATTTT.